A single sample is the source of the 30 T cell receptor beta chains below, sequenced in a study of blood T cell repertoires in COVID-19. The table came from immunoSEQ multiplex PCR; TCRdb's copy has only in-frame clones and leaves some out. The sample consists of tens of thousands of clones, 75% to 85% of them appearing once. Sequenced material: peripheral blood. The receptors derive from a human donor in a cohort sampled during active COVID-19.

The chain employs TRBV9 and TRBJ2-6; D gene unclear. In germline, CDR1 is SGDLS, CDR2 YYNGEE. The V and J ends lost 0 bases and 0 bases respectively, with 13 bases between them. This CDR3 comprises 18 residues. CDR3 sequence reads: CASSVGGGFHSGANVLTF. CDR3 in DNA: TGTGCCAGCAGCGTAGGTGGTGGCTTTCACTCTGGGGCCAACGTCCTGACTTTC. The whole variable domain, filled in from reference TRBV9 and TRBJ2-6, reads DSGVTQTPKHLITATGQRVTLRCSPRSGDLSVYWYQQSLDQGLQFLIQYYNGEERAKGNILERFSAQQFPDLHSELNLSSLELGDSALYFCASSVGGGFHSGANVLTFGAGSRLTVL.

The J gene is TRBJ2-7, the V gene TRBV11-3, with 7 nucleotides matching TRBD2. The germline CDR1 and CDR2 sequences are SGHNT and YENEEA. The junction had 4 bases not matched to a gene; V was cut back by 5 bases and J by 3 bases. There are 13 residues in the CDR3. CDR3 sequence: CASSHGGYYEQYF. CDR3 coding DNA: TGTGCCAGCAGCCACGGGGGGTACTACGAGCAGTACTTC.

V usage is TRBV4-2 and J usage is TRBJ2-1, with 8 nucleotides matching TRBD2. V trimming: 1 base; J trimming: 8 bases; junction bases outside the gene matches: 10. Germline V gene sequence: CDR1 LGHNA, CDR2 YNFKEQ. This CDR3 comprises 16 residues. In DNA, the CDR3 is TGTGCCAGCAGCCAAGTGGGACTAGTGAACCAACATGAGCAGTTCTTC. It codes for CASSQVGLVNQHEQFF.

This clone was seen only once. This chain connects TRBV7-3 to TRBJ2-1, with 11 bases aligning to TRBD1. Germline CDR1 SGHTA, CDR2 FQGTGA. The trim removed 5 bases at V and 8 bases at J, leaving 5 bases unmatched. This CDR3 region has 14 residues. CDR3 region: CASSPGQGGHEQFF. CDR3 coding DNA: TGTGCCAGCAGCCCGGGACAGGGGGGCCATGAGCAGTTCTTC.

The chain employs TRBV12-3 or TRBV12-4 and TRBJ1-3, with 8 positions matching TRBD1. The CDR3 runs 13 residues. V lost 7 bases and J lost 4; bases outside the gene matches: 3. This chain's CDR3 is CASNRDRGNTIYF. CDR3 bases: TGTGCCAGCAATCGGGACAGGGGAAACACCATATATTTT.

The CDR3 sequence: CASREGSGKNIQYF. The CDR3 DNA is TGTGCCAGCCGGGAAGGGAGTGGCAAAAACATTCAGTACTTC. The V call is TRBV28, the J call TRBJ2-4; weak D call: TRBD2 (5 bases). This CDR3 region has 14 residues. Trimming removed 8 bases at V and 3 bases at J, with 14 bases between. The germline V gene has CDR1 MDHEN and CDR2 SYDVKM.

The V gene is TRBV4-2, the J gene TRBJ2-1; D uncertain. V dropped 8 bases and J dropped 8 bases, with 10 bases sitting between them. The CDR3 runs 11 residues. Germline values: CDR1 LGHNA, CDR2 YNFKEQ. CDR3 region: CASGIRDEQFF. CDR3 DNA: TGTGCCAGCGGTATACGGGATGAGCAGTTCTTC.

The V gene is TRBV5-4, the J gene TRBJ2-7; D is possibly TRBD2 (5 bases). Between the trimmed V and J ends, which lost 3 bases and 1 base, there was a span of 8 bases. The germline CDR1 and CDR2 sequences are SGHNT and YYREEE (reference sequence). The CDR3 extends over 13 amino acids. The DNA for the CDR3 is TGTGCCAGCAGCTCCACTAGTTCCTACGAGCAGTACTTC. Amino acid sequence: CASSSTSSYEQYF.

CDR3 sequence (DNA): TGTGCCAGCAGGACGGGAGAGTGGTATGGCTACACCTTC. This codes for CASRTGEWYGYTF. The V gene is TRBV6-5, the J gene TRBJ1-2; D not certain. Germline V gene data show CDR1 as MNHEY and CDR2 as SVGAGI. V was cut by 6 bases and J by 5 bases, with 13 bases left in between. The CDR3 length is 13 residues.

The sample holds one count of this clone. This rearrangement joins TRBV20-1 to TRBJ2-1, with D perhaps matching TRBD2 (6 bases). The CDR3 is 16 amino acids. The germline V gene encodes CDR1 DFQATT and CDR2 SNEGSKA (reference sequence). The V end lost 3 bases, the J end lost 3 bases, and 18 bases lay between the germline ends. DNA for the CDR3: TGCAGTGCTAGTGGCTTCTCGGGAGAGGTCTACAATGAGCAGTTCTTC. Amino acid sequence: CSASGFSGEVYNEQFF.

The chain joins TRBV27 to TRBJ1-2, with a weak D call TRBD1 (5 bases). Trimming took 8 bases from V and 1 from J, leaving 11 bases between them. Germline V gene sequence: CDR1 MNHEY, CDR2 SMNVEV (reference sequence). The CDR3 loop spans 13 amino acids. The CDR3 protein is CASGLGLNYGYTF. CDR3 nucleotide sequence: TGTGCCAGCGGATTGGGGCTTAACTATGGCTACACCTTC.

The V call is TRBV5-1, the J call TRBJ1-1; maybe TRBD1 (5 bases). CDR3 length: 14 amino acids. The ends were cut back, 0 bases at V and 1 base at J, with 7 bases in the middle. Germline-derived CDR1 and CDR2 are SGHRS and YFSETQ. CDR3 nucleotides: TGCGCCAGCAGCTTGGCCACAGGGAACACTGAAGCTTTCTTT. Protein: CASSLATGNTEAFF. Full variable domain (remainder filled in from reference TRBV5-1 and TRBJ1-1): KAGVTQTPRYLIKTRGQQVTLSCSPISGHRSVSWYQQTPGQGLQFLFEYFSETQRNKGNFPGRFSGRQFSNSRSEMNVSTLELGDSALYLCASSLATGNTEAFFGQGTRLTVV.

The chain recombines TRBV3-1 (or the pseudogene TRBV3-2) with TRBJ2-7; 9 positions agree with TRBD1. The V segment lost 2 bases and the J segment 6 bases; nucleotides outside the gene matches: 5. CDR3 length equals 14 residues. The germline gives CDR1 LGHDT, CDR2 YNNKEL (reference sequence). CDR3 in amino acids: CASSQPGQGSEQYF. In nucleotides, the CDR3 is TGTGCCAGCAGCCAACCCGGACAGGGGAGCGAGCAGTACTTC.

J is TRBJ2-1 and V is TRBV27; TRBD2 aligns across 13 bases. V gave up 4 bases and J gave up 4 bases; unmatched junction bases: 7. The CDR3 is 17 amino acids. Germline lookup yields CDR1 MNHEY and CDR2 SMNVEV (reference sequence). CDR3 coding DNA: TGTGCCAGCAGTTCACGGACTAGCGGGAGCGGGTACAATGAGCAGTTCTTC. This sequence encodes CASSSRTSGSGYNEQFF.

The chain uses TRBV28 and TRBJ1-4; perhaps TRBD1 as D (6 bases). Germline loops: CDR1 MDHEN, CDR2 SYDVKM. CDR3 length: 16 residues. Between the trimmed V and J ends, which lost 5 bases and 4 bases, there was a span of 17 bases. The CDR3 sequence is CASSHREGHGNEKLFF. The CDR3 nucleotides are TGTGCCAGCAGTCACAGGGAGGGACATGGTAATGAAAAACTGTTTTTT.

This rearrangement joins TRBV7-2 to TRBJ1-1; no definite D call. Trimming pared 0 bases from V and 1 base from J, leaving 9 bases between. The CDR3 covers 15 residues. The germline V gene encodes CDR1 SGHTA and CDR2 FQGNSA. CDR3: CASSLALFGNTEAFF. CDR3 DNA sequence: TGTGCCAGCAGCTTAGCGCTCTTCGGGAACACTGAAGCTTTCTTT. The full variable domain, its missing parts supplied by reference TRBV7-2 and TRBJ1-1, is GAGVSQSPSNKVTEKGKDVELRCDPISGHTALYWYRQSLGQGLEFLIYFQGNSAPDKSGLPSDRFSAERTGGSVSTLTIQRTQQEDSAVYLCASSLALFGNTEAFFGQGTRLTVV.

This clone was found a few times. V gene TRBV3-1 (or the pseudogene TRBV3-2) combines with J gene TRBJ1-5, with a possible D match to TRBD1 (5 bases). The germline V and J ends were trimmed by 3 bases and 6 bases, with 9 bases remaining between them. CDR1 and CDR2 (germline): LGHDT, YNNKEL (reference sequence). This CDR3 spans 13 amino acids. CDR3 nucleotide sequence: TGTGCCAGCAGCCAGGGGGGAGGTCAGCCCCAGCATTTT. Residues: CASSQGGGQPQHF.

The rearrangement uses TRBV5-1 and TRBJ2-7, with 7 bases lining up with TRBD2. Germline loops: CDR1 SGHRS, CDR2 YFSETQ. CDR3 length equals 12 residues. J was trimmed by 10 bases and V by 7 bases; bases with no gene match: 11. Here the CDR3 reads CASLSLAGRQYF. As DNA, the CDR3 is TGCGCCAGCCTTAGTTTAGCGGGTAGACAGTACTTC.

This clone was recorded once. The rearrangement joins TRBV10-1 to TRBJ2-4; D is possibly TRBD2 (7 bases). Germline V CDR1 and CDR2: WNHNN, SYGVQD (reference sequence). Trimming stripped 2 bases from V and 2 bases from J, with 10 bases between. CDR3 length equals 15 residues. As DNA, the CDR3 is TGCGCCAGCAGTGAGACGGGGGGCCCCAAAAACATTCAGTACTTC. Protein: CASSETGGPKNIQYF.

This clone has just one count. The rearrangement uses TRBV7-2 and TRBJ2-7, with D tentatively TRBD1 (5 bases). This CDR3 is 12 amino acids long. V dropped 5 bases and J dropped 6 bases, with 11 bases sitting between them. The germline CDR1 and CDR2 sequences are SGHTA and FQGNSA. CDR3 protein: CASSPRVAEQYF. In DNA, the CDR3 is TGTGCCAGCAGCCCCAGGGTCGCCGAGCAGTACTTC.

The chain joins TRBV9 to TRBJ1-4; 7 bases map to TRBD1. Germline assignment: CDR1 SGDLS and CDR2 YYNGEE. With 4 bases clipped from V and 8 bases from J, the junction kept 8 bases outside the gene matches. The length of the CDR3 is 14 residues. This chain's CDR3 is CASSLEGAGEKLFF. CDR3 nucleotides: TGTGCCAGCAGCCTAGAGGGGGCTGGGGAAAAACTGTTTTTT. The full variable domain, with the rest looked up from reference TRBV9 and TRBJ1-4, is DSGVTQTPKHLITATGQRVTLRCSPRSGDLSVYWYQQSLDQGLQFLIQYYNGEERAKGNILERFSAQQFPDLHSELNLSSLELGDSALYFCASSLEGAGEKLFFGSGTQLSVL.

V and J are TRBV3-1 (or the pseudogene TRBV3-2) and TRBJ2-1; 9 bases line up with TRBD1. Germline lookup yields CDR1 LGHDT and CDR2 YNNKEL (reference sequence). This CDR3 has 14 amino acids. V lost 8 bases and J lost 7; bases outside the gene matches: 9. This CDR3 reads CASGAGTGKNEQFF. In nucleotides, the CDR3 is TGTGCCAGCGGGGCCGGGACAGGGAAAAATGAGCAGTTCTTC.

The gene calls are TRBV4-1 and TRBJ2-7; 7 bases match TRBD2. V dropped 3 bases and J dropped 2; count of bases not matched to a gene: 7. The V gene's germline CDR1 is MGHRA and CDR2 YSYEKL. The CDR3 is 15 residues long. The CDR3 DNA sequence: TGCGCCAGCAGCCACCCGGGAGGCGACACCTACGAGCAGTACTTC. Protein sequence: CASSHPGGDTYEQYF.

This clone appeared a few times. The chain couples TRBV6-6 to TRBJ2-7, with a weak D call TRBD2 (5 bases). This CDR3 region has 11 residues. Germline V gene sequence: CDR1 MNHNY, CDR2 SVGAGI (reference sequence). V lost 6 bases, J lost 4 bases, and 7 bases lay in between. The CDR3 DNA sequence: TGTGCCAGCAGACGGGGTTACGAGCAGTACTTC. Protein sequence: CASRRGYEQYF.

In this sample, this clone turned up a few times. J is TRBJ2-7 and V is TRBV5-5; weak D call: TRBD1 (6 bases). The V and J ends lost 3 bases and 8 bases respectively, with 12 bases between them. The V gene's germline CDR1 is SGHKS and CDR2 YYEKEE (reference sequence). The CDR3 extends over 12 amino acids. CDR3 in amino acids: CASSSDRFQQYF. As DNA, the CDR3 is TGTGCCAGCAGCTCCGACAGGTTTCAGCAGTACTTC.

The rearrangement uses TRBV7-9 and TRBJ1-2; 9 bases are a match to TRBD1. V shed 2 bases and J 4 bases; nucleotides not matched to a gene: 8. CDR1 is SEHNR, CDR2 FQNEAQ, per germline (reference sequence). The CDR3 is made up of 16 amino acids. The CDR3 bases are TGTGCCAGCAGCTTAACCGGGACAGGGACGCTCTATGGCTACACCTTC. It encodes CASSLTGTGTLYGYTF.

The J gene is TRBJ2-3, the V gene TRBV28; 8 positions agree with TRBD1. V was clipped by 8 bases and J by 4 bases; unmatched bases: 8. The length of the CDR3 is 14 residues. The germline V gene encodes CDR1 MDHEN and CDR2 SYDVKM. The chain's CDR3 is CASLQGGHADTQYF. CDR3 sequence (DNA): TGTGCCAGCCTACAGGGGGGTCACGCAGATACGCAGTATTTT.

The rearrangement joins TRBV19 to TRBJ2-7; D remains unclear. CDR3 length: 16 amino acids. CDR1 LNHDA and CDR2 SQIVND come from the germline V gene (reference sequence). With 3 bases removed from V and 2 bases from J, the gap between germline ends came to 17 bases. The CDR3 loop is CASSISAQRETYEQYF. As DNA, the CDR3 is TGTGCCAGTAGTATTTCGGCGCAGCGCGAAACCTACGAGCAGTACTTC.

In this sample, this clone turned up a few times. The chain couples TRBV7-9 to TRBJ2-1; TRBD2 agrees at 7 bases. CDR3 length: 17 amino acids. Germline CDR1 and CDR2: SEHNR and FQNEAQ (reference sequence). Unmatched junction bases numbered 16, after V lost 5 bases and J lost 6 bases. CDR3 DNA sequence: TGTGCCAGCAGCCCCACGGAGGCGGGAGCGGTTCGCAATGAGCAGTTCTTC. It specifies CASSPTEAGAVRNEQFF.

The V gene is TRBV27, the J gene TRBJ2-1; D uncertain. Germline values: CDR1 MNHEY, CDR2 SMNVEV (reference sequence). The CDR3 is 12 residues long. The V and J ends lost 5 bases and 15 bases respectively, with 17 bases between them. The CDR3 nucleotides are TGTGCCAGCAGTGCCCTAGGATTTGGCCGGTTCTTC. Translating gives CASSALGFGRFF.